The following is a TCR beta chain sequence with its context. The antigen is not known. This specimen comes from a study of T-cell reconstitution after alpha-beta-depleted transplantation in children. Findings of the study overall: At around two months after transplant, the alpha-beta T cells were reportedly derived from several hundred expanded clones that came from non-depleted graft cells. Surviving recipient T cells and thymic progenitors accounted for the high day-60 TCRbeta diversity observed in some patients. At one year after transplant, newly produced T cells mostly accounted for T-cell counts and diversity.

The CDR3 extends over 18 amino acids. Germline CDR1 and CDR2: SGHRS and YFSETQ. With 5 bases clipped from V and 1 base from J, the junction kept 7 bases outside the gene matches. During its preparation, the TCRbeta library received unique molecular identifiers. TCRdb reprocessed the PCR reads with MiXCR, giving one entry per CDR3 protein. The sample includes about 540,000 distinct CDR3 sequences, more than 20% seen only once; the top ten take 30% to 45%. The sequence derives from a boy younger than two with Wiskott-Aldrich syndrome, due to receive a stem cell transplant. Specimen: PBMCs, collected before TCRalphabeta/CD19-depleted stem cell transplant. The J gene is TRBJ2-2, the V gene TRBV5-1, with 14 positions matching TRBD2. Here the CDR3 DNA reads TGCGCCAGCAGACTAGGACTAGCGGGAGGAAAGAACACCGGGGAGCTGTTTTTT. Its protein product is CASRLGLAGGKNTGELFF.